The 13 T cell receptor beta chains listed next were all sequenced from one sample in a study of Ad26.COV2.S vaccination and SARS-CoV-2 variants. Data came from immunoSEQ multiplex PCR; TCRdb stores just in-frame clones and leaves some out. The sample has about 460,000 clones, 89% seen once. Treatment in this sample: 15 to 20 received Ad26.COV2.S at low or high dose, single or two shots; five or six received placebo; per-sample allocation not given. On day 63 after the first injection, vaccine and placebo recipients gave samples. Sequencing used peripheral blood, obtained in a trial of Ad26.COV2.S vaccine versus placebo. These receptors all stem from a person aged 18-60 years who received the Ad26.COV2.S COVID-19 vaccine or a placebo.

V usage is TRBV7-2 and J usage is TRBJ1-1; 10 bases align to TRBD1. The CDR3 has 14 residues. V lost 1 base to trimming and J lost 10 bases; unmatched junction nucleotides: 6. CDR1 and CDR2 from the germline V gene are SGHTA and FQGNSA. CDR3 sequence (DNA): TGTGCCAGCAGCTTAGGTAGACAGGGGGCCTCAGCTTTCTTT. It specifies CASSLGRQGASAFF.

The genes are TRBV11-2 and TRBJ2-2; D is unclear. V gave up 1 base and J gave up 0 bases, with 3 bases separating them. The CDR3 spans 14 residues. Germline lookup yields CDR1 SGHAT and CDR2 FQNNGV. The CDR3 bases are TGTGCCAGCAGCTTAGGCGCGAACACCGGGGAGCTGTTTTTT. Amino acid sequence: CASSLGANTGELFF.

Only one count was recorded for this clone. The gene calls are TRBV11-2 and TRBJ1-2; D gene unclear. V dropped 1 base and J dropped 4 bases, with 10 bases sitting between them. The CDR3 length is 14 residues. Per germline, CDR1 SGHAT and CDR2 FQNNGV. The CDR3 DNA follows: TGTGCCAGCAGCTTAGGGACGGCCTTCTATGGCTACACCTTC. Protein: CASSLGTAFYGYTF.

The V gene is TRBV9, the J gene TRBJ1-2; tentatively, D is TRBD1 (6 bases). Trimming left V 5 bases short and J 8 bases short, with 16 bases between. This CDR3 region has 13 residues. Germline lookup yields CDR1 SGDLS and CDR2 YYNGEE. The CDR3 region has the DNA TGTGCCAGCAGGCCCTCGGGGGCGAAGGGCTACACCTTC. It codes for CASRPSGAKGYTF.

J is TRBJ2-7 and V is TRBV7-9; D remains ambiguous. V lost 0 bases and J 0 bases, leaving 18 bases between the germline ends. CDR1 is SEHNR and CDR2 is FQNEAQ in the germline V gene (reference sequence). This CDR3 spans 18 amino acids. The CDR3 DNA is TGTGCCAGCAGCTTAGCGGGTTCGGACCCCTCTTACTCCTACGAGCAGTACTTC. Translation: CASSLAGSDPSYSYEQYF. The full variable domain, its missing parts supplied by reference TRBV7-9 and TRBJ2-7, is DTGVSQNPRHKITKRGQNVTFRCDPISEHNRLYWYRQTLGQGPEFLTYFQNEAQLEKSRLLSDRFSAERPKGSFSTLEIQRTEQGDSAMYLCASSLAGSDPSYSYEQYFGPGTRLTVT.

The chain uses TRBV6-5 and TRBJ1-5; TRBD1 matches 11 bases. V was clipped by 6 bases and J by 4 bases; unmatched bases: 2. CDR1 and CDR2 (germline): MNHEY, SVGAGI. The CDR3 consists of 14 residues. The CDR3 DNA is TGTGCCAGCAGGGGGACAGGGGGGAATCAGCCCCAGCATTTT. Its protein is CASRGTGGNQPQHF.

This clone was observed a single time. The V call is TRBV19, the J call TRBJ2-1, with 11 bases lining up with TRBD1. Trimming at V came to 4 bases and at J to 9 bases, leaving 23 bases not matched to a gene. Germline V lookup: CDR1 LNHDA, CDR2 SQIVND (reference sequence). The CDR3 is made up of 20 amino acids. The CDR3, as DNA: TGTGCCAGTAGTACCCGGGACAGGGGGGACCCTAGGCGGGAGTTTGGTGAGCAGTTCTTC. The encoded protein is CASSTRDRGDPRREFGEQFF.

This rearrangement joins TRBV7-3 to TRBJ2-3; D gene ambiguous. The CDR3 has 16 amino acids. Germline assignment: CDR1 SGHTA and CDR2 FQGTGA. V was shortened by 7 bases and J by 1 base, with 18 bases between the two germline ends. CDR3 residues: CASTPEPERCTDTQYF. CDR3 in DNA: TGTGCCAGCACCCCGGAGCCGGAAAGATGCACAGATACGCAGTATTTT.

CDR3 DNA sequence: TGTGCCAGCAGCTCCGGGAGCCTAAACATTCAGTACTTC. This translates into CASSSGSLNIQYF. The V call is TRBV7-6, the J call TRBJ2-4, with D possibly TRBD2 on 6 matching bases. CDR3 length: 13 amino acids. V was cut by 4 bases and J by 6 bases, with 10 bases left in between. CDR1 and CDR2 (germline): SGHVS, FNYEAQ. The whole variable domain, filled in from reference TRBV7-6 and TRBJ2-4, reads GAGVSQSPRYKVTKRGQDVALRCDPISGHVSLYWYRQALGQGPEFLTYFNYEAQQDKSGLPNDRFSAERPEGSISTLTIQRTEQRDSAMYRCASSSGSLNIQYFGAGTRLSVL.

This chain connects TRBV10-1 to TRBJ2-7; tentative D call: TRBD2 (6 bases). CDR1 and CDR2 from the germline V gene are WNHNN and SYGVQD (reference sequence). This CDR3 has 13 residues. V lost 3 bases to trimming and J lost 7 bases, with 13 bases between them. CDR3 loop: CASSDGLAREQYF. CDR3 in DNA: TGCGCCAGCAGTGATGGGCTAGCGAGGGAGCAGTACTTC.

CDR3 coding DNA: TGTGCCAGCAGCTTAGATGGCGCTTCCTGGACAGGGAGAAGTGGAAACACCATATATTTT. As protein: CASSLDGASWTGRSGNTIYF. V is TRBV11-3 and J is TRBJ1-3; 8 bases agree with TRBD1. The V segment lost 0 bases and the J segment 3 bases; nucleotides outside the gene matches: 16. The V gene's germline CDR1 is SGHNT and CDR2 YENEEA. The CDR3 runs to 20 residues.

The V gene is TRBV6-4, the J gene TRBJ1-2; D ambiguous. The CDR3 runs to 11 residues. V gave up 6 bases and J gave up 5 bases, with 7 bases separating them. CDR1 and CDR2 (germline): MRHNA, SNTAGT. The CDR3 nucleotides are TGTGCCAGCAGGGGAACTTATGGCTACACCTTC. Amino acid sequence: CASRGTYGYTF.

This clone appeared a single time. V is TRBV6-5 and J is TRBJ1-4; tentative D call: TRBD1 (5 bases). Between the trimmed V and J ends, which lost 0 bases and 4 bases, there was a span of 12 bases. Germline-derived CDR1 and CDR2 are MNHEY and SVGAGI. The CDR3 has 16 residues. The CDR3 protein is CASSYSPGAGNEKLFF. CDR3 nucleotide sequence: TGTGCCAGCAGTTACTCTCCCGGGGCGGGTAATGAAAAACTGTTTTTT.